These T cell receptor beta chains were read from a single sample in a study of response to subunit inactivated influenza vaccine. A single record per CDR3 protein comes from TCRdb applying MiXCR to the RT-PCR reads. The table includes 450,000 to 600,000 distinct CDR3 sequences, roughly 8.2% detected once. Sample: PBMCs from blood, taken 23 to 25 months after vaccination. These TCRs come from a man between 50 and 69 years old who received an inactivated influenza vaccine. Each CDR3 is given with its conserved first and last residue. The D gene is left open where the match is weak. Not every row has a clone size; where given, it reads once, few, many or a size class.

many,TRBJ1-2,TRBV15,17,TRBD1,TGTGCCACCAGCAGAGATAGGGGGACAGCCAGAAACTATGGCTACACCTTC,CATSRDRGTARNYGYTF
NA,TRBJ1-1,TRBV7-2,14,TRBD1,TGTGCCAGCAGCCCTCGACAGGGACACACTGAAGCTTTCTTT,CASSPRQGHTEAFF
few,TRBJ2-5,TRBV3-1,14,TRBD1,TGTGCCAGCAGCCACCGGGGACAGGTGGAGACCCAGTACTTC,CASSHRGQVETQYF
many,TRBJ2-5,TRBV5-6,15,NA,TGTGCCAGCAGCTTGTTGACGGTCAGCCAAGAGACCCAGTACTTC,CASSLLTVSQETQYF
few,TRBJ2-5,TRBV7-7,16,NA,TGTGCTAGCAGCTTAGGAGTACAGGGCATTGGGGAGACCCAGTACTTC,CASSLGVQGIGETQYF
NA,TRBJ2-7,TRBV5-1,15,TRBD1,TGCGCCAGCAGCCCAACGGGACAGGGAGTGTACGAGCAGTACTTC,CASSPTGQGVYEQYF
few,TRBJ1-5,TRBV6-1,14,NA,TGTGCCAGCAGTGAACGGGGAGGACCAGATACGCAGCATTTT,CASSERGGPDTQHF
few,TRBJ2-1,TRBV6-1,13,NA,TGTGCCAGCAGCCTTAACAGGGTCCATGAGCAGTTCTTC,CASSLNRVHEQFF
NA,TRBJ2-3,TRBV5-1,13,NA,TGCGCCAGCAGCTTGGCGTCAGCAGATACGCAGTATTTT,CASSLASADTQYF
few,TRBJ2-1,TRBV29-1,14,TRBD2,TGCAGCGTATTGGGACTAGCGGGAGTGGGAGAGCAGTTCTTC,CSVLGLAGVGEQFF
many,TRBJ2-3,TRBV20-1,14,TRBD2,TGCAGTGCGCCTTTAGCGGGAGGAGTAGATACGCAGTATTTT,CSAPLAGGVDTQYF
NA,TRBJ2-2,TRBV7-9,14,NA,TGTGCCAGCAGCTTACAGGGTTTCCCCGGGGAGCTGTTTTTT,CASSLQGFPGELFF
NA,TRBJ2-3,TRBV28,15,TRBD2,TGTGCCAGCCTCAAGGGTAGCGGGAGCTCAGATACGCAGTATTTT,CASLKGSGSSDTQYF
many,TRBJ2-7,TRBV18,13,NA,TGTGCCAGCTCACCACCTAACATAAACGAGCAGTACTTC,CASSPPNINEQYF
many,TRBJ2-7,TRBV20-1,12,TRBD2,TGCAGTGCCAGGGGACTAGTGTACGAGCAGTACTTC,CSARGLVYEQYF
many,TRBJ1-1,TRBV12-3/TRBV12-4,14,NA,TGTGCCAGCAGTCCTTCGGGGGGGGGGACTGAAGCTTTCTTT,CASSPSGGGTEAFF
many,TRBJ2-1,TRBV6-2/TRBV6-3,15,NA,TGTGCCAGCAGTCTACTAGACACCTCCTACAATGAGCAGTTCTTC,CASSLLDTSYNEQFF
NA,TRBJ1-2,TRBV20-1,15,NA,TGCAGTGGACAGGATAGAACCGATACTAACTATGGCTACACCTTC,CSGQDRTDTNYGYTF
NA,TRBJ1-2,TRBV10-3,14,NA,TGTGCCATCAGTGGGGCAGAAGCTAACTATGGCTACACCTTC,CAISGAEANYGYTF
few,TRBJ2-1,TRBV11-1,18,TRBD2,TGTGCCAGCAGCTGGACAGAACTCCTAGCGGGAGGGATATATGAGCAGTTCTTC,CASSWTELLAGGIYEQFF
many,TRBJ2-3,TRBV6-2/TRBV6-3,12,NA,TGTGCCAGCAGTTACGGGCCAGATACGCAGTATTTT,CASSYGPDTQYF
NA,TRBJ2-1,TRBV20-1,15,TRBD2,TGCAGTGCTAGAGGTGGGCTAGCGGGGGAAAATGAGCAGTTCTTC,CSARGGLAGENEQFF
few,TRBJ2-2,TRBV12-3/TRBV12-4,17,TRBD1,TGTGCCAGCAGTTCAAACAGGGGGAATAGAAAAACCGGGGAGCTGTTTTTT,CASSSNRGNRKTGELFF
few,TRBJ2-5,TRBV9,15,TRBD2,TGTGCCAGCAGCGTAGAAGCGGGGGCGAGGGAGACCCAGTACTTC,CASSVEAGARETQYF
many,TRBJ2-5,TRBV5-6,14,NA,TGTGCCAGCAGCTTGGGTCAGTCGAAAGAGACCCAGTACTTC,CASSLGQSKETQYF
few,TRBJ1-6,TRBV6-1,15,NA,TGTGCCAGCAGTCCCCAGGGCACTTATAATTCACCCCTCCACTTT,CASSPQGTYNSPLHF
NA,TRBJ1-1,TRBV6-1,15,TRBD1,TGTGCCAGCAGTACCCGGGGGACAGGGTTTACTGAAGCTTTCTTT,CASSTRGTGFTEAFF
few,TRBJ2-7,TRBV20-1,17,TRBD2,TGCAGTGCTAGAGACGAGAACACTAGCGGGAGTGGGTACGAGCAGTACTTC,CSARDENTSGSGYEQYF
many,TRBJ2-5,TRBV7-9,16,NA,TGTGCCAGCGACCAAGTCGGGCAGCAGACCCAAGAGACCCAGTACTTC,CASDQVGQQTQETQYF
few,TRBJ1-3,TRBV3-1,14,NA,TGTGCCAGCGGGTCAGCATCCTCTGGAAACACCATATATTTT,CASGSASSGNTIYF
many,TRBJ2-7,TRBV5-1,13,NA,TGCGCCAGCAGCTTGGAGATCAGCTACGAGCAGTACTTC,CASSLEISYEQYF
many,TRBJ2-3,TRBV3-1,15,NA,TGTGCCAGCAGCCATCCAGGGGAAAGCACAGATACGCAGTATTTT,CASSHPGESTDTQYF
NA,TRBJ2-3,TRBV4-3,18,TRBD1,TGCGCCAGCAGCCAAGGAGTCCCGGGACAGGGGGCCCCAGATACGCAGTATTTT,CASSQGVPGQGAPDTQYF
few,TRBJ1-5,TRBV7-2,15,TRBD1,TGTGCCAGCAGCCCCCGGACAGGGGAAAATCAGCCCCAGCATTTT,CASSPRTGENQPQHF
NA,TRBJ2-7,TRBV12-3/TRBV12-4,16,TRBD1,TGTGCCAGCAGTTTAGCGCTGGGGACAGGGGGTAACGAGCAGTACTTC,CASSLALGTGGNEQYF
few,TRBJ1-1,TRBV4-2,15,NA,TGTGCCAGCAGCCAAAGGGGGATGCCGGGTACTGAAGCTTTCTTT,CASSQRGMPGTEAFF
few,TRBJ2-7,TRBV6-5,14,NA,TGTGCCAGCAGTTACTCACAGGGTGAAAACGAGCAGTACTTC,CASSYSQGENEQYF
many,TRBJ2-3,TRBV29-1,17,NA,TGCAGCGTTGAAGAGGGCCCCAGGACTCGGGGCACAGATACGCAGTATTTT,CSVEEGPRTRGTDTQYF
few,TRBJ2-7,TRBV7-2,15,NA,TGTGCCAGCAGCTTAGCGCGGCGGGCCTCCTACGAGCAGTACTTC,CASSLARRASYEQYF
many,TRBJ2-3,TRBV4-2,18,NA,TGTGCCAGCAGCCAAGGTTTCGGTGCAGGCATATTCACAGATACGCAGTATTTT,CASSQGFGAGIFTDTQYF
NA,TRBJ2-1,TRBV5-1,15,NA,TGCGCCAGCAGCTTGGCGGCCGAGTCCTACAATGAGCAGTTCTTC,CASSLAAESYNEQFF
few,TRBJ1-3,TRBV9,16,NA,TGTGCCAGCAGCGTAAACTGGGTTATCTCTGGAAACACCATATATTTT,CASSVNWVISGNTIYF
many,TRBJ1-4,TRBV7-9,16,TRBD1,TGTGCCAGCAGCTTGGGGACAGGGCGGACTAATGAAAAACTGTTTTTT,CASSLGTGRTNEKLFF
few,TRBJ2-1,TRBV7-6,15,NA,TGTGCCAGCAGCTTAGCTGGTCAGGGTGGCAATGAGCAGTTCTTC,CASSLAGQGGNEQFF
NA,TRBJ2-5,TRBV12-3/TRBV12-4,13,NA,TGTGCCAGCAACCAGGGGTTGCAAGAGACCCAGTACTTC,CASNQGLQETQYF
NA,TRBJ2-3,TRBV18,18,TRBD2,TGTGCCAGCTCACCACCGGGTCGACTAGCGGAGACCACAGATACGCAGTATTTT,CASSPPGRLAETTDTQYF
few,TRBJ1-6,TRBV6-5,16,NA,TGTGCCAGCAGTTACTACGGACAGACCTATAATTCACCCCTCCACTTT,CASSYYGQTYNSPLHF
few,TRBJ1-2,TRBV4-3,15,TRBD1,TGCGCCAGCAGCCAAGACGGACAGGGGGCTTATGGCTACACCTTC,CASSQDGQGAYGYTF
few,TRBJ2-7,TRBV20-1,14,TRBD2,TGCAGTGCTACGACTAGCGGGAAGTCTTCCGAGCAGTACTTC,CSATTSGKSSEQYF
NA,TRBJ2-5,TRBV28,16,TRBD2,TGTGCCAGCAGTTTTTGGCTAGCGGGGGAAATAGGGACCCAGTACTTC,CASSFWLAGEIGTQYF
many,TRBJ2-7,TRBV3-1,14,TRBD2,TGTGCCAGCAGCACGCAAGCGGGGTTAGGCGAGCAGTACTTC,CASSTQAGLGEQYF
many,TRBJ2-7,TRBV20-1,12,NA,TGCAGTGCTAGTATAAGCGCCTACGAGCAGTACTTC,CSASISAYEQYF
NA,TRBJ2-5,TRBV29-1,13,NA,TGCAGCGTTGGTTACGTACGGGAAGAGACCCAGTACTTC,CSVGYVREETQYF
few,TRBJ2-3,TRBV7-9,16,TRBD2,TGTGCCAGCAGCTTTCTTTCGGGAGGTCCTAGAGATACGCAGTATTTT,CASSFLSGGPRDTQYF
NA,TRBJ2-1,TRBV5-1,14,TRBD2,TGCGCCAGCAGCCCCGGGATTAGCGGGAGTGAGCAGTTCTTC,CASSPGISGSEQFF
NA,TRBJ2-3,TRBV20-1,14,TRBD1,TGCAGTGCTACCAGACAGGGACCCACAGATACGCAGTATTTT,CSATRQGPTDTQYF